These T cell receptor beta chains were read from a single sample in a study of OX40 agonist ivuxolimab in advanced cancers. Profiling relied on immunoSEQ multiplex PCR, and the TCRdb table lists in-frame clones only, not all of them. Among just over 50,000 clones listed, over 65% were seen once. This specimen consisted of CD4+ or CD8+ T cells sorted from blood, obtained in a trial of the OX40 agonist ivuxolimab. The source of these receptors is an adult with an advanced solid tumor such as melanoma, head and neck, liver or kidney cancer. Both conserved end residues are trimmed from each CDR3. The order of the fields is V gene, CDR3 length, J gene, CDR3 protein.

>TRBV10-1|11|TRBJ1-1
ASSARGDTEAF
>TRBV9|13|TRBJ2-1
ASSPRDRDYNEQF
>TRBV29-1|12|TRBJ2-5
SAPFGLGEETQY
>TRBV11-2|14|TRBJ1-3
ASSLDWPYSGNTIY
>TRBV5-1|12|TRBJ2-1
ASSLRPSGGEQF
>TRBV27|13|TRBJ2-7
ASSNQAGGRNEQY
>TRBV7-9|14|TRBJ2-1
ASSSGLAGAYNEQF
>TRBV7-3|13|TRBJ2-1
ASSLDSSSYNEQF
>TRBV6-6|14|TRBJ2-2
ASRVTWGLGTGELF
>TRBV10-3|10|TRBJ2-3
AISEDRVTQY
>TRBV27|10|TRBJ2-1
ASSKDGNEQF
>TRBV14|10|TRBJ1-1
ASSQVRAAAF
>TRBV28|14|TRBJ1-1
ASSIYGRGSLIWAF
>TRBV7-2|13|TRBJ2-1
ASSLGAPTTHEQF
>TRBV5-1|13|TRBJ2-1
ASSLAELGGNEQF
>TRBV9|12|TRBJ1-3
ASSVAGAGNTIY
>TRBV6-5|11|TRBJ2-3
ASSYSTSGTKY
>TRBV5-6|12|TRBJ1-3
ASRRRSSGNTIY
>TRBV19|10|TRBJ2-3
ASRKGTGAQY
>TRBV20-1|9|TRBJ2-1
SARQYNEQF
>TRBV7-8|11|TRBJ2-2
ASRLKGTGELF
>TRBV9|16|TRBJ1-6
ASSVEPFGQGVASPLH
>TRBV20-1|9|.
SAGQGNEQY
>TRBV11-2|10|TRBJ1-2
ASSLLNYGYT
>TRBV5-6|11|TRBJ2-7
ASSLGVYGAQY
>TRBV6-5|11|TRBJ1-1
ASRLRQNTEAF
>TRBV11-2|11|TRBJ2-5
ASSLGHKETQY